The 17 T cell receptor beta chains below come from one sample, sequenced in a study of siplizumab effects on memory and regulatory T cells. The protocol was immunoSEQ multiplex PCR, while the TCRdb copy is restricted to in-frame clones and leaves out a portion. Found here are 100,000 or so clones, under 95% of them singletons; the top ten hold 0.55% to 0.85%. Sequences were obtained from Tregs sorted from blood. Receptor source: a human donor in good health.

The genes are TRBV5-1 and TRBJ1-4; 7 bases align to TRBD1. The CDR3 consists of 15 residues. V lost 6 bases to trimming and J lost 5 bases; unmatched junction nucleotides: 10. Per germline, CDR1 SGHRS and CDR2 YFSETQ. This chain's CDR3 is CASTLSGTVNEKLFF. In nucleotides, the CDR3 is TGCGCCAGCACCCTATCCGGGACAGTAAATGAAAAACTGTTTTTT. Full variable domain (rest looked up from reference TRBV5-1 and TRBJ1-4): KAGVTQTPRYLIKTRGQQVTLSCSPISGHRSVSWYQQTPGQGLQFLFEYFSETQRNKGNFPGRFSGRQFSNSRSEMNVSTLELGDSALYLCASTLSGTVNEKLFFGSGTQLSVL.

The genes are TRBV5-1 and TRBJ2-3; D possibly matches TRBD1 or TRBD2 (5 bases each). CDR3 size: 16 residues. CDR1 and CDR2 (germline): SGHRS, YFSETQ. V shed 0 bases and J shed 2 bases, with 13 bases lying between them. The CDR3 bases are TGCGCCAGCAGCTTGGCCCTGGGGGAACTCACAGATACGCAGTATTTT. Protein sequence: CASSLALGELTDTQYF.

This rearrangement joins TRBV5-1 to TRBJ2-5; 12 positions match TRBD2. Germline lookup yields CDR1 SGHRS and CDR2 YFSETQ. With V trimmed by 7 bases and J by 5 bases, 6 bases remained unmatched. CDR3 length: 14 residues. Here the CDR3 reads CASGLAGPPETQYF. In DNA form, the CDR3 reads TGCGCCAGCGGACTAGCGGGACCCCCGGAGACCCAGTACTTC. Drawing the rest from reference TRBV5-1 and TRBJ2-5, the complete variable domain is KAGVTQTPRYLIKTRGQQVTLSCSPISGHRSVSWYQQTPGQGLQFLFEYFSETQRNKGNFPGRFSGRQFSNSRSEMNVSTLELGDSALYLCASGLAGPPETQYFGPGTRLLVL.

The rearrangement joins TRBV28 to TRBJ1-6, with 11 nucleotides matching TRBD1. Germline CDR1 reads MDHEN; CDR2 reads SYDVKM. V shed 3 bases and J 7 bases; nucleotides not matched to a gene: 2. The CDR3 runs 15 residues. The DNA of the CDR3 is TGTGCCAGCAGTTTGGGGACAGGGGGGAATTCACCCCTCCACTTT. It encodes CASSLGTGGNSPLHF. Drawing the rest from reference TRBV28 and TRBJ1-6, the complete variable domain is DVKVTQSSRYLVKRTGEKVFLECVQDMDHENMFWYRQDPGLGLRLIYFSYDVKMKEKGDIPEGYSVSREKKERFSLILESASTNQTSMYLCASSLGTGGNSPLHFGNGTRLTVT.

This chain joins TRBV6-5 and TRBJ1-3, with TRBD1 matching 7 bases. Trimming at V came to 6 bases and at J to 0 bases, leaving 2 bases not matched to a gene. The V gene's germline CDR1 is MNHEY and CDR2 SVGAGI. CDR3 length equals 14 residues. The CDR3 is CASRRTGSGNTIYF. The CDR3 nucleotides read TGTGCCAGCAGGAGGACAGGCTCTGGAAACACCATATATTTT.

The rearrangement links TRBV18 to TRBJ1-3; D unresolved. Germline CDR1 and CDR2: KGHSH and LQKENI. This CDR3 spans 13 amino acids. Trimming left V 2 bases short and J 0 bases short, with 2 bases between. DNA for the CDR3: TGTGCCAGCTCACCAGGCTCTGGAAACACCATATATTTT. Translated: CASSPGSGNTIYF.

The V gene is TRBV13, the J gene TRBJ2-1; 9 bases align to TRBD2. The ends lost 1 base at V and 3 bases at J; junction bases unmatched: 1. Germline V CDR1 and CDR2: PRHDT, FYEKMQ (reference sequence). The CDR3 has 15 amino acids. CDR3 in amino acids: CASSLDSGGYNEQFF. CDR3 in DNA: TGTGCCAGCAGCTTAGATAGCGGGGGCTACAATGAGCAGTTCTTC.

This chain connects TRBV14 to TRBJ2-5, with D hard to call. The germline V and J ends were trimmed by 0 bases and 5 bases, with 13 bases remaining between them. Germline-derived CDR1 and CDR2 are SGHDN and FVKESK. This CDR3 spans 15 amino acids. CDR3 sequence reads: CASSQDLGGLETQYF. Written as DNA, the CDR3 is TGTGCCAGCAGCCAAGATCTAGGCGGTTTGGAGACCCAGTACTTC.

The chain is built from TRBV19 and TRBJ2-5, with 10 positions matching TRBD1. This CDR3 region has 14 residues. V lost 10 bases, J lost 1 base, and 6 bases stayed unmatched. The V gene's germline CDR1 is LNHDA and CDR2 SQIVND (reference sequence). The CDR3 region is CATDGTGAQETQYF. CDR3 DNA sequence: TGTGCCACCGACGGGACAGGGGCCCAAGAGACCCAGTACTTC.

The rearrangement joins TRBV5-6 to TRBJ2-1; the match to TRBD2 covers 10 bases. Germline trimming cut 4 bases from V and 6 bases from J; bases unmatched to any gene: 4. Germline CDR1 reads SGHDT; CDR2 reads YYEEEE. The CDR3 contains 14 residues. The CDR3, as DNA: TGTGCCAGCAGCCAAAGACTAGCGGGCAATGAGCAGTTCTTC. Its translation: CASSQRLAGNEQFF.

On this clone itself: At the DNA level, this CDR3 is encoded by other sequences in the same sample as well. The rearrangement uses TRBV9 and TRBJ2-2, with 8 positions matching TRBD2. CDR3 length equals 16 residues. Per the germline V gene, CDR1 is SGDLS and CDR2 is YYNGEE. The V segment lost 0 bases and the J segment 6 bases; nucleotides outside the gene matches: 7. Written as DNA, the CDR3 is TGTGCCAGCAGCGTAGCAGCGGGAGTTGGCGCCGGGGAGCTGTTTTTT. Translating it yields CASSVAAGVGAGELFF.

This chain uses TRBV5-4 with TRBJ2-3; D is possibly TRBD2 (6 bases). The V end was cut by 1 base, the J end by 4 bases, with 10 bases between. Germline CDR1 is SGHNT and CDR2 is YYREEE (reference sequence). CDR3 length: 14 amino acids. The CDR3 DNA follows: TGTGCCAGCAGCTTGCTAGCGAACGCAGATACGCAGTATTTT. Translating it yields CASSLLANADTQYF.

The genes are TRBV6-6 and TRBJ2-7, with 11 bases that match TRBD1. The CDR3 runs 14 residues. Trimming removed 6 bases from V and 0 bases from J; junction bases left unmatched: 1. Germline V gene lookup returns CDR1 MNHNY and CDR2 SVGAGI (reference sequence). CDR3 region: CASRGQGASYEQYF. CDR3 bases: TGTGCCAGCAGAGGACAGGGGGCCTCCTACGAGCAGTACTTC.

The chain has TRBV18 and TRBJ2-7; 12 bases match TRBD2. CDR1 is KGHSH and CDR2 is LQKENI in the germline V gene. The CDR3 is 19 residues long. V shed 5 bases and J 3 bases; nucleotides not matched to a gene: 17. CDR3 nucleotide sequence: TGTGCCAGCTCATTCGCAACTAGCGGGAGGAGGAGTTCGGACTACGAGCAGTACTTC. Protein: CASSFATSGRRSSDYEQYF.

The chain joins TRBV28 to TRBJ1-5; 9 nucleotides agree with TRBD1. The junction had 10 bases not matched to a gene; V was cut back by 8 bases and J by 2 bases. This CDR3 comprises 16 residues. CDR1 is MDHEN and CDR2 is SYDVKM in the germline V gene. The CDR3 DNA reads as TGTGCCAGCCGCGGCGGGACAGGGTTAGGCAATCAGCCCCAGCATTTT. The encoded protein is CASRGGTGLGNQPQHF.

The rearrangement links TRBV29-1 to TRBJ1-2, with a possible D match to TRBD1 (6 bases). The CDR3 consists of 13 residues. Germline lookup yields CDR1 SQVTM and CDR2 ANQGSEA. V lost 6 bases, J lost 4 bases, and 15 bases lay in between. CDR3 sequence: CSVRQESSYGYTF. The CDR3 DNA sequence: TGCAGCGTCCGACAGGAAAGCAGCTATGGCTACACCTTC.

Here the CDR3 DNA reads TGCGCCAGCAGCTTGAATAGTTACTCCTACAATGAGCAGTTCTTC. Protein sequence: CASSLNSYSYNEQFF. The J gene is TRBJ2-1, the V gene TRBV5-1; D gene unclear. V was shortened by 1 base and J by 0 bases, with 8 bases between the two germline ends. CDR1 SGHRS and CDR2 YFSETQ come from the germline V gene. CDR3 size: 15 residues.